These 18 T cell receptor beta chains came from one sample sequenced in a study of CD8 T cells in Susac syndrome. Reverse transcription of roughly 0.5 to 1 ug RNA used random hexamers. TCRdb reprocessed the immunoSEQ multiplex PCR reads with MiXCR, giving one entry per CDR3 protein. The sample lists about 300,000 distinct CDR3 sequences, 65% to 90% seen once, with about 0.22% in the top ten. The specimen sequenced was CD8+ T cells from PBMCs. These receptors originate from a human donor with multiple sclerosis.

The chain employs TRBV20-1 and TRBJ2-2, with unresolved D. The CDR3 runs to 12 residues. V lost 3 bases to trimming and J lost 3 bases, with 5 bases between them. Germline V lookup: CDR1 DFQATT, CDR2 SNEGSKA (reference sequence). The CDR3 region is CSASYYTGELFF. DNA of the CDR3: TGCAGTGCTAGCTATTACACCGGGGAGCTGTTTTTT.

The chain recombines TRBV4-1 with TRBJ2-7; D tentatively reads TRBD1 or TRBD2 (5 bases each). Germline V gives CDR1 MGHRA, CDR2 YSYEKL. The CDR3 extends over 14 amino acids. Trimming stripped 4 bases from V and 3 bases from J, with 13 bases between. Here the CDR3 reads CASSPWDGNYEQYF. In DNA form, the CDR3 reads TGCGCCAGCAGCCCATGGGACGGCAACTACGAGCAGTACTTC.

The chain links TRBV7-6 to TRBJ2-1; 7 nucleotides align to TRBD1. Germline V CDR1 and CDR2: SGHVS, FNYEAQ. The ends lost 5 bases at V and 4 bases at J; junction bases unmatched: 11. The CDR3 is 16 residues long. The CDR3 sequence is CASSRQGSVPYNEQFF. DNA for the CDR3: TGTGCCAGCAGCCGACAGGGCTCGGTGCCTTACAATGAGCAGTTCTTC.

The rearrangement uses TRBV4-3 and TRBJ2-7; tentatively, D is TRBD1 (5 bases). V was pared by 0 bases and J by 3 bases, with 9 bases between. Germline V CDR1 and CDR2: LGHNA, YSLEER. The CDR3 contains 14 residues. The CDR3 DNA follows: TGCGCCAGCAGCCAAGACGATGACAGCTACGAGCAGTACTTC. Amino acid sequence: CASSQDDDSYEQYF.

This chain uses TRBV5-1 with TRBJ2-1; TRBD2 matches 9 bases. The CDR3 length is 17 residues. The V and J ends lost 6 bases and 4 bases, in that order; junction bases with no gene match: 14. Germline V gives CDR1 SGHRS, CDR2 YFSETQ. CDR3 region: CASKGIIAGDSYNEQFF. The CDR3 nucleotides read TGCGCCAGCAAGGGGATAATAGCGGGAGATTCTTACAATGAGCAGTTCTTC.

This chain links TRBV29-1 with TRBJ1-1; D possibly corresponds to TRBD1 (6 bases). Per the germline V gene, CDR1 is SQVTM and CDR2 is ANQGSEA. V was shortened by 3 bases and J by 4 bases, with 9 bases between the two germline ends. The CDR3 length is 12 residues. This CDR3 reads CSVEAGVTEAFF. In DNA form, the CDR3 reads TGCAGCGTTGAGGCAGGGGTCACTGAAGCTTTCTTT.

The CDR3 sequence is CASSVDRATEAFF. For the CDR3, the DNA is TGTGCCAGCAGCGTAGATAGGGCCACTGAAGCTTTCTTT. The rearrangement links TRBV9 to TRBJ1-1; D remains unclear. Deletions cut 0 bases from V and 4 bases from J, with 7 bases between. This CDR3 spans 13 amino acids. The germline V gene has CDR1 SGDLS and CDR2 YYNGEE.

The chain employs TRBV20-1 and TRBJ1-5; 7 bases align to TRBD1. This CDR3 contains 15 residues. CDR1 and CDR2 from the germline V gene are DFQATT and SNEGSKA (reference sequence). Germline trimming cut 3 bases from V and 1 base from J; bases unmatched to any gene: 6. The CDR3 loop reads CSASERGQSNQPQHF. The CDR3 nucleotides read TGCAGTGCTAGCGAAAGGGGACAGAGCAATCAGCCCCAGCATTTT.

V and J are TRBV24-1 and TRBJ1-1; 12 nucleotides match TRBD1. Per germline, CDR1 KGHDR and CDR2 SFDVKD. V lost 9 bases to trimming and J lost 5 bases; unmatched junction nucleotides: 3. CDR3 length: 13 amino acids. The CDR3 spells CATGDRGQTEAFF. The CDR3 DNA is TGTGCCACCGGGGACAGGGGGCAAACTGAAGCTTTCTTT.

In this sample, this clonotype turned up once. The chain employs TRBV12-3 or TRBV12-4 and TRBJ2-3; D might be TRBD2 (5 bases). The CDR3 is 14 residues long. The V end lost 5 bases, the J end lost 2 bases, and 11 bases lay between the germline ends. CDR3: CASSVLDNTDTQYF. CDR3 in DNA: TGTGCCAGCAGTGTACTAGACAACACAGATACGCAGTATTTT.

The V call is TRBV7-9, the J call TRBJ2-5; 7 nucleotides match TRBD1. Germline CDR1 SEHNR, CDR2 FQNEAQ (reference sequence). With V trimmed by 6 bases and J by 3 bases, 4 bases remained unmatched. The length of the CDR3 is 13 residues. The CDR3 sequence: CASRQGQKETQYF. The CDR3 nucleotides are TGTGCCAGCAGGCAGGGACAGAAAGAGACCCAGTACTTC.

The chain uses TRBV6-1 and TRBJ2-7, with D perhaps matching TRBD1 (6 bases). The germline gives CDR1 MNHNS, CDR2 SASEGT. The CDR3 has 18 residues. The ends were cut back, 6 bases at V and 4 bases at J, with 28 bases in the middle. CDR3: CASSPFLPEDSVGYEQYF. CDR3 DNA sequence: TGTGCCAGCAGCCCCTTTCTCCCCGAGGACAGTGTGGGATACGAGCAGTACTTC.

The chain links TRBV11-2 to TRBJ2-1, with 11 nucleotides matching TRBD1. CDR1 SGHAT and CDR2 FQNNGV come from the germline V gene. The CDR3 is made up of 16 amino acids. V was pared by 6 bases and J by 7 bases, with 11 bases of the junction left unmatched. This CDR3 reads CASSTGTGGVRNEQFF. CDR3 sequence (DNA): TGTGCCAGCAGTACCGGGACAGGGGGAGTTCGTAATGAGCAGTTCTTC.

This clonotype was seen a few times. The rearrangement uses TRBV6-5 and TRBJ2-3; D ambiguous. The CDR3 spans 16 residues. The germline V gene has CDR1 MNHEY and CDR2 SVGAGI. Between the trimmed V and J ends, which lost 0 bases and 4 bases, there was a span of 14 bases. CDR3 bases: TGTGCCAGCAGTTACTCGACCGGCCCCCTGGCAGATACGCAGTATTTT. Its translation is CASSYSTGPLADTQYF.

This sequence joins TRBV28 and TRBJ2-3, with D unresolved. CDR1 is MDHEN and CDR2 is SYDVKM in the germline V gene. This CDR3 is built from 12 residues. The V end lost 3 bases, the J end lost 6 bases, and 7 bases lay between the germline ends. DNA of the CDR3: TGTGCCAGCAGTTTCTCCTGGGATACGCAGTATTTT. It encodes CASSFSWDTQYF. The full variable domain, in which reference TRBV28 and TRBJ2-3 provide the parts outside the CDR3, is DVKVTQSSRYLVKRTGEKVFLECVQDMDHENMFWYRQDPGLGLRLIYFSYDVKMKEKGDIPEGYSVSREKKERFSLILESASTNQTSMYLCASSFSWDTQYFGPGTRLTVL.

The rearrangement links TRBV5-8 to TRBJ1-5, with D hard to call. Germline-derived CDR1 and CDR2 are SGHTS and YDEGEE. Trimming cost V 2 bases and J 4 bases, with 13 bases left between them. CDR3 length equals 15 residues. The CDR3 DNA sequence: TGTGCCAGCAGCTTTACGCACGATTCGAATCAGCCCCAGCATTTT. Protein sequence: CASSFTHDSNQPQHF.

Details on this clonotype: This sequence may be a read error, since a much larger clone differs from it by one base. The chain couples TRBV27 to TRBJ1-2, with no clear D. This CDR3 spans 13 amino acids. The germline gives CDR1 MNHEY, CDR2 SMNVEV (reference sequence). Trimming took 3 bases from V and 10 from J, leaving 15 bases between them. In nucleotides, the CDR3 is TGTGCCAGCAGTTTCAGAAAGCTAGTTGACTACACCTTC. This gives the protein CASSFRKLVDYTF.

The chain links TRBV9 to TRBJ1-1; D gene ambiguous. Germline V gene sequence: CDR1 SGDLS, CDR2 YYNGEE. The V end was cut by 1 base, the J end by 2 bases, with 6 bases between. The CDR3 sequence is 13 residues long. The CDR3 DNA is TGTGCCAGCAGCGTATCATTTAACACTGAAGCTTTCTTT. Its translation: CASSVSFNTEAFF.